These T cell receptor beta chains were read from a single sample in a study of shared clonotypes between healthy human individuals. Method: immunoSEQ multiplex PCR; TCRdb's copy keeps in-frame clones and lacks some. The data contain 2 million to 2.5 million clones, roughly 94% of them singletons. The material sequenced was naive CD4+ T cells sorted from blood. These receptors were collected from a man younger than 35 in good health. The CDR3 runs from the conserved cysteine through the conserved F or W. The D gene is left open where the match is weak. The size entry is marked missing in some rows and otherwise reads once, few, many or a size class.

J gene,V gene,clone size,D gene,CDR3 DNA,CDR3 protein
TRBJ2-7,TRBV11-2,once,TRBD2,TGTGCCAGCAGCCCAGAACCGGGACTAGCGGGCTTAGGGGCTCTCGAGCAGTACTTC,CASSPEPGLAGLGALEQYF
TRBJ1-1,TRBV29-1,.,.,TGCAGCGTTGAGGAAGCTTTCTTT,CSVEEAFF
TRBJ1-5,TRBV28,.,.,TGTGCCAGCAGTCTACAACCGACAGGACCAAGGGAGCCCCAGCATTTT,CASSLQPTGPREPQHF
TRBJ2-1,TRBV19,.,TRBD2,TGTGCCAGTACCTTAGCGGGAGGAGGCAATGAGCAGTTCTTC,CASTLAGGGNEQFF
TRBJ2-7,TRBV29-1,.,TRBD1,TGCAGCGCCGGGGACAGCTCCTACGAGCAGTACTTC,CSAGDSSYEQYF
TRBJ1-6,TRBV6-5,.,.,TGTGCCAGCACTCCCTCGGGGCGGCTCAATTCACCCCTCCACTTT,CASTPSGRLNSPLHF
TRBJ2-2,TRBV5-1,.,TRBD2,TGCGCCAGCAGGGGAGCGGGGGCGAACACCGGGGAGCTGTTTTTT,CASRGAGANTGELFF
TRBJ1-4,TRBV5-4,.,TRBD1,TGTGCCAGCAGCATGCCGGGACAGGGGGCGCAAAAACTGTTTTTT,CASSMPGQGAQKLFF
TRBJ2-2,TRBV18,.,.,TGTGCCAGCTCACCACAGGGTCACACCGGGGAGCTGTTTTTT,CASSPQGHTGELFF
TRBJ2-1,TRBV10-3,.,TRBD2,TGTGCCACCACCGGGACTAGCGGGAGGTACACCTACAATGAGCAGTTCTTC,CATTGTSGRYTYNEQFF
TRBJ1-2,TRBV7-9,.,.,TGTGCCAGCAGCTTAAAAGAAACCTATGGCTACACCTTC,CASSLKETYGYTF
TRBJ2-7,TRBV28,.,TRBD1,TGTGCCAGCAGTTCCCCTGGGACAGGGAACCCCTACGAGCAGTACTTC,CASSSPGTGNPYEQYF
TRBJ1-6,TRBV18,.,TRBD1,TGTGCCAGCTCACTGGGACAGGCCAATTCACCCCTCCACTTT,CASSLGQANSPLHF
TRBJ2-5,TRBV6-1,.,.,TGTGCCAGCAGGACGACTAATCAAGAGACCCAGTACTTC,CASRTTNQETQYF
TRBJ1-3,TRBV9,.,.,TGTGCCAGCAGCGTAGAAGTAGACAGAAACACCATATATTTT,CASSVEVDRNTIYF
TRBJ2-5,TRBV10-3,.,TRBD2,TGTGCCATCAGTGTCCCGGGGGGGCAAGAGACCCAGTACTTC,CAISVPGGQETQYF
TRBJ1-2,TRBV6-6,.,TRBD1,TGTGCCAGCGTATCCGGGACAGGGCTTTCTGGCTACACCTTC,CASVSGTGLSGYTF
TRBJ1-5,TRBV30,.,TRBD1,TGTGCCTGGAGCCTTTTATCGGGACAGCATCAGCCCCAGCATTTT,CAWSLLSGQHQPQHF
TRBJ2-5,TRBV30,.,TRBD2,TGTGCCTGGAGTGGGACTAGCGGGGGGACCCAGTACTTC,CAWSGTSGGTQYF
TRBJ2-5,TRBV6-1,.,.,TGTGCCAGCATGGGGGGAAGGGGGGTCGGGACCCAGTACTTC,CASMGGRGVGTQYF
TRBJ2-7,TRBV18,.,TRBD1,TGTGCCAGCTCACCTTCGACAGGGGAGTCCCACGAGCAGTACTTC,CASSPSTGESHEQYF
TRBJ1-1,TRBV5-1,.,TRBD1,TGCGCCAGCAGCCCGACAGGGGATTGGGGCTGGAACACTGAAGCTTTCTTT,CASSPTGDWGWNTEAFF
TRBJ2-1,TRBV5-1,.,TRBD2,TGCGCCAGCAGCCCGGGTCACACCGGGGGGGAAGAGCAGTTCTTC,CASSPGHTGGEEQFF
TRBJ1-4,TRBV18,.,.,TGTGCCAGCTCACCGCGAGGAGGACAGCCAAATGAAAAACTGTTTTTT,CASSPRGGQPNEKLFF
TRBJ1-6,TRBV6-5,.,TRBD1,TGTGCCAGCAGTTACTCGGGGGACAGAAATTCACCCCTCCACTTT,CASSYSGDRNSPLHF
TRBJ1-3,TRBV7-2,.,.,TGTGCCAGCAGCTTAGACGGACTCTCTGGAAACACCATATATTTT,CASSLDGLSGNTIYF
TRBJ2-1,TRBV5-6,.,TRBD1,TGTGCCAGCAGCTTGCCGACAGGGAACAATGAGCAGTTCTTC,CASSLPTGNNEQFF
TRBJ1-4,TRBV7-8,.,.,TGTGCCAGCACCCTCGGGACAAGCGAAAAACTGTTTTTT,CASTLGTSEKLFF
TRBJ1-6,TRBV2,once,TRBD1,TGTGCCAGGCAAGCGACAGGGGGGGTAATTAATTCACCCCTCCACTTT,CARQATGGVINSPLHF
TRBJ1-5,TRBV11-2,.,.,TGTGCCAGCAGCTTAGGCAGGGGATTAGGTCAGCCCCAGCATTTT,CASSLGRGLGQPQHF
TRBJ2-7,TRBV12-5,.,.,TGTGCTAGTGGTTTGCCCTTTACAGTTTTCCTAGCCTACGAGCAGTACTTC,CASGLPFTVFLAYEQYF
TRBJ1-2,TRBV5-6,.,.,TGTGCCAGCAGCCCGGGACCCCCGTCCCTTTTCAGCAACTATGGCTACACCTTC,CASSPGPPSLFSNYGYTF
TRBJ1-3,TRBV6-1,.,.,TGTGCCAGCAGTGAAAACACCGGAAACACCATATATTTT,CASSENTGNTIYF
TRBJ2-3,TRBV7-2,.,TRBD2,TGTGCCAGCAGCTCATGGGGGAGGGAGGCAGATACGCAGTATTTT,CASSSWGREADTQYF
TRBJ2-6,TRBV5-1,.,.,TGCGCCAGCAGCTTCGGCCCGGTGGCAGGGGCCAACGTCCTGACTTTC,CASSFGPVAGANVLTF
TRBJ2-2,TRBV11-3,.,TRBD1,TGTGCCAGCAGCGACCGGACAGGATACACCGGGGAGCTGTTTTTT,CASSDRTGYTGELFF
TRBJ1-4,TRBV6-6,.,.,TGTGCCAGCACCCCCCAGGCGGCAACTAATGAAAAACTGTTTTTT,CASTPQAATNEKLFF
TRBJ1-2,TRBV5-4,.,.,TGTGCCAGCAGCTTGTGGTCCTGGGGGCCCCTCGGCTACACCTTC,CASSLWSWGPLGYTF
TRBJ2-7,TRBV6-1,.,.,TGTGCCAGCAGTTCGGGCAGAGCCTACGAGCAGTACTTC,CASSSGRAYEQYF
TRBJ1-6,TRBV5-6,.,TRBD1,TGTGCCAGCAGCTTGGACAGGGGAAACTCCCCCCTCCACTTT,CASSLDRGNSPLHF
TRBJ2-7,TRBV6-1,.,TRBD2,TGTGCCAGCAGGGCGGGAGGGTACGAGCAGTACTTC,CASRAGGYEQYF
TRBJ2-7,TRBV7-2,.,TRBD2,TGTGCCAGCAGTCTCGGACTAGCGGGAGTTCCCTACGAGCAGTACTTC,CASSLGLAGVPYEQYF
TRBJ1-4,TRBV18,.,.,TGTGCCAGCTCACCGGGTACAACTAATGAAAAACTGTTTTTT,CASSPGTTNEKLFF
TRBJ2-7,TRBV28,.,.,TGTGCCAGCAGTTTATGGGGGTACGAGCAGTACTTC,CASSLWGYEQYF
TRBJ2-5,TRBV7-2,.,TRBD1,TGTGCCAGCAGCTTCGGGACAGGCCAAGAGACCCAGTACTTC,CASSFGTGQETQYF